This TCR beta chain was sequenced in a study of blood T cells in healthy people across ages (dated by TCRdb to the mid-2010s). General notes on the study: In model experiments, template switching captured roughly one uniquely barcoded TCR beta cDNA molecule for every two T cells. To avoid experimental bias, donors of different ages were distributed randomly across sequencing lanes. Using the same blood draw, the study looked at two additional independent replicas of 1 million unique cDNA reads for two donors, one aged 18 to 29 and the other aged 80 or older. Using deep sequencing normalized with unique cDNA molecular identifiers, the study measured how TCR beta repertoire diversity changes with age. Donors were grouped into four age groups: young (average about 15 years), middle-aged (over 35), aged (about 60) and long-lived (about 82). Broader findings and caveats from the paper: Observed TCR beta diversity per million T cells fell roughly linearly with age, and a significant reduction was already apparent by age approximately 41. Compared with the aged group, the long-lived group had more naive CD4+ T cells, fewer expanded clones and increased TCR diversity, a pattern suggesting age selection. Estimates of total diversity based on one million sequenced T cells were regarded as lower bounds and as underestimates. Because profiling used bulk unsorted PBMCs, naive and antigen-experienced compartments could not be compared conclusively. The CMV infection status of donors was not known, potentially confounding age-related changes in expanded clonotypes. The percentage of naive T cells measured by flow cytometry correlated strongly with observed TCR beta diversity.

V drops 5 bases and J drops 4 bases, leaving 15 bases in between. The CDR3, from cysteine to phenylalanine, totals 14 residues. Only the CDR3 region is kept as DNA, spanning 42 bases read in frame from base 1. For CDR1 and CDR2, the germline V gene lists SGHVS and FQNEAQ. Comment on this clonotype: Its cognate antigen has yet to be identified. No qualities accompany the bases; no much larger clone lies one base away.

The library was generated by 5' RACE. Sequencing relied on an Illumina HiSeq 2500. A second PCR of roughly 7 to 11 cycles was performed with a sample-barcoded 5' primer and a J-beta primer mix. A unique molecular identifier was introduced onto each TCR beta cDNA molecule by a template-switch 5' adaptor carrying 12 random nucleotides. At least 2.5 million CDR3-containing paired-end reads were obtained from each sample. The Mint cDNA synthesis kit, primed by a TRBC-specific oligonucleotide, was used to synthesize first-strand cDNA from all RNA. Following uracil-DNA glycosylase treatment, all cDNA underwent a first 18-cycle PCR with the universal primers M1SS and BC2_uni_R. The source study handled its data this way. Normalization of each sample was performed by random selection of 1 million high-quality reads, each carrying a distinct molecular identifier. Instead of being binned into consensus sequences, reads with shared molecular identifiers were discarded. CDR3 identification, clonotype clustering and error correction used MiTCR with a Q25 quality threshold and the strictest error-elimination algorithm. A nonparametric unseen species model using Euler transformation provided a lower-bound estimate of total TCR beta diversity. TCRdb passed the public sequencing reads through fastp at Q25 and MiXCR, retaining productive beta sequences. Duplicate CDR3 protein sequences are folded into a single record with the most common DNA and genes. The V and J calls and clone size come from TCRdb's table, not from the authors' own analysis. Within this sample are hundreds of thousands of distinct CDR3 sequences, with 40% to 50% of them counted one time only. The ten largest clones take up around 30% of the sample.

The donors were around 39 Caucasian individuals from Russia, aged roughly 6 to 100 years, who were systemically healthy. Each donor gave ten milliliters of peripheral blood, collected into EDTA-treated Vacutainer tubes. Ficoll-Paque density-gradient centrifugation was used to isolate PBMCs, with at least 7 million per sample. Trizol reagent was used to extract total RNA from the PBMCs, yielding at least 5.5 micrograms per sample. Naive CD45RAhigh/CD27high T cell percentages were measured by flow cytometry on a PBMC aliquot from every donor. The TCR sequence derives from a man older than 75 in good health. This sequence uses TRBV7-8 and TRBJ2-7; possibly the D gene is TRBD2, per 7 matching bases. The sequencing input was blood. The DNA reads TGTGCCAGCAGCCGAGGGGGGGGCGCGTACGAGCAGTACTTC. Its protein product is CASSRGGGAYEQYF.